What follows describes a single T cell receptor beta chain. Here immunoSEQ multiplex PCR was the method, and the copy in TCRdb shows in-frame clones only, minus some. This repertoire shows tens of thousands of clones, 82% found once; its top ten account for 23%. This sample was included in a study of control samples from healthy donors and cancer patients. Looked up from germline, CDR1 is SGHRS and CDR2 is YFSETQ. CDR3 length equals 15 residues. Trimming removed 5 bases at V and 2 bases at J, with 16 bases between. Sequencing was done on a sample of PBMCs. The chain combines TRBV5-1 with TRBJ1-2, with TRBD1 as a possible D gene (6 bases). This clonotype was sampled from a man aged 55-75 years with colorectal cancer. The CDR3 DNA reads TGCGCCAGCAGTCTAGACAGGCCGGAGAACTATGGCTACACCTTC. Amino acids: CASSLDRPENYGYTF. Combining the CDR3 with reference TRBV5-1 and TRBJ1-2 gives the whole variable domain KAGVTQTPRYLIKTRGQQVTLSCSPISGHRSVSWYQQTPGQGLQFLFEYFSETQRNKGNFPGRFSGRQFSNSRSEMNVSTLELGDSALYLCASSLDRPENYGYTFGSGTRLTVV.